Sequencing of this T cell receptor beta chain was carried out in a study of Ad26.COV2.S vaccination and SARS-CoV-2 variants. The overall study: Once or twice, 56 days apart, Ad26.COV2.S was delivered intramuscularly. Overall study results and limits: It was reported that spike-specific CD8+ and CD4+ T cell responses were substantially broad after vaccination.

Trimming cost V 0 bases and J 0 bases, with 19 bases left between them. The germline V gene has CDR1 LGHDT and CDR2 YNNKEL (reference sequence). This CDR3 region has 19 residues. Sample treatment: some 19 received Ad26.COV2.S at low or high dose, single or two shots; about 5 received placebo; per-sample allocation not given. After the first vaccine or placebo injection, samples were drawn on day 63. Clones were read by immunoSEQ multiplex PCR, and TCRdb kept only the in-frame ones, dropping some. Among around 270,000 clones listed, about 83% were seen once. Comments on this clone: The antigen is unknown.

The sample consisted of peripheral blood, taken in a trial of Ad26.COV2.S vaccine versus placebo. The chain is built from TRBV3-1 (or the pseudogene TRBV3-2) and TRBJ2-3, with D possibly being TRBD2 (5 bases). This receptor was taken from a person between 18 and 65 years old who received the Ad26.COV2.S COVID-19 vaccine or a placebo. Here the CDR3 DNA reads TGTGCCAGCAGCCAAGATCGTAGTTGGTATGGCGGGAGCACAGATACGCAGTATTTT. As protein: CASSQDRSWYGGSTDTQYF.